One and the same sample provided the 4 T cell receptor beta chains below, sequenced in a study of blood T cell repertoires in COVID-19. Data came from immunoSEQ multiplex PCR; TCRdb stores just in-frame clones and leaves some out. The sample consists of under 300,000 clones, 80% to 95% of them appearing once. The sample taken for sequencing was PBMCs or T cells enriched from blood (not recorded which). Receptors were obtained from a young woman who had recovered from COVID-19.

The chain joins TRBV28 to TRBJ1-6; D remains unclear. The V gene's germline CDR1 is MDHEN and CDR2 SYDVKM. The CDR3 is 15 amino acids. V lost 7 bases and J 4 bases, leaving 14 bases between the germline ends. In DNA, the CDR3 is TGTGCCAGCACCACTTATAGCAGTTATAATTCACCCCTCCACTTT. Protein: CASTTYSSYNSPLHF.

This sequence joins TRBV7-8 and TRBJ2-5, with D possibly matching TRBD2 (6 bases). Trimming shortened V by 0 bases and J by 1 base, and 9 bases separated the two germline ends. Germline lookup yields CDR1 SGHVS and CDR2 FQNEAQ. The CDR3 sequence is 15 residues long. This CDR3 is CASSLAETSQETQYF. The CDR3 nucleotides read TGTGCCAGCAGCTTAGCGGAGACTAGCCAAGAGACCCAGTACTTC.

The chain recombines TRBV7-2 with TRBJ1-1; TRBD1 matches 8 bases. Unmatched junction bases numbered 6, after V lost 1 base and J lost 11 bases. There are 13 residues in the CDR3. CDR1 is SGHTA and CDR2 is FQGNSA in the germline V gene. The CDR3 DNA is TGTGCCAGCAGCTTAGGACAGGGGAGGCGCGCTTTCTTT. Protein: CASSLGQGRRAFF.

The chain carries TRBV6-1 and TRBJ1-6, with TRBD1 as a possible D gene (6 bases). With 3 bases removed from V and 10 bases from J, the gap between germline ends came to 10 bases. This CDR3 contains 13 residues. CDR1 is MNHNS, CDR2 SASEGT, per germline. CDR3 coding DNA: TGTGCCAGCAGTGACAGGGGCACCTCACCCCTCCACTTT. The encoded protein is CASSDRGTSPLHF.